Listed here are 26 T cell receptor beta chains from one sample, sequenced in a study of T cells in Graves' hyperthyroidism and ophthalmopathy. There were TCR beta CDR3 regions amplified from RNA transcripts. The primer set for the first-round RT-PCR of the TCR CDR3 was HTBI. TCRdb recomputed calls from the multiplex PCR reads with MiXCR, one row per CDR3 protein. The sample contains 250,000 or so distinct CDR3 sequences, around 15% of which appear only once. Sequencing was performed on blood. The source of these receptors is a woman aged 50 to 60 with Graves' hyperthyroidism that later progressed to Graves' ophthalmopathy.

The chain joins TRBV5-4 to TRBJ1-2, with D possibly being TRBD1 (6 bases). V lost 2 bases and J lost 8, with 10 bases in between. The CDR3 is 12 residues long. Per germline, CDR1 SGHNT and CDR2 YYREEE (reference sequence). CDR3 nucleotide sequence: TGTGCCAGCAGCTTTCACAGGGAAGGCTACACCTTC. Its protein is CASSFHREGYTF. Looking up the rest from reference TRBV5-4 and TRBJ1-2 gives the full variable domain: ETGVTQSPTHLIKTRGQQVTLRCSSQSGHNTVSWYQQALGQGPQFIFQYYREEENGRGNFPPRFSGLQFPNYSSELNVNALELDDSALYLCASSFHREGYTFGSGTRLTVV.

This sequence joins TRBV6-6 and TRBJ2-1, with 13 bases identical to TRBD2. Germline CDR1 reads MNHNY; CDR2 reads SVGAGI (reference sequence). The CDR3 has 14 residues. Trimming removed 2 bases from V and 14 bases from J; junction bases left unmatched: 6. The CDR3, as DNA: TGTGCCAGCAGTTACGGGACTAGCGGGGAGGGGGAGTTCTTC. It encodes CASSYGTSGEGEFF.

This clonotype was observed many times. The rearrangement links TRBV5-1 to TRBJ1-5; D unresolved. Germline assignment: CDR1 SGHRS and CDR2 YFSETQ. Trimming stripped 0 bases from V and 0 bases from J, with 7 bases between. This CDR3 contains 15 residues. CDR3 amino acids: CASSLGSYSNQPQHF. The CDR3 coding sequence is TGCGCCAGCAGCTTGGGAAGTTATAGCAATCAGCCCCAGCATTTT.

The chain is built from TRBV29-1 and TRBJ1-4; unclear D gene. The CDR3 runs 12 residues. Germline CDR1 is SQVTM and CDR2 is ANQGSEA. V lost 4 bases and J 8 bases, leaving 11 bases between the germline ends. The CDR3 loop reads CSVGITREKLFF. In nucleotides, the CDR3 is TGCAGCGTTGGGATTACCCGGGAAAAACTGTTTTTT.

In this sample, this clonotype turned up many times. J is TRBJ2-7 and V is TRBV20-1, with D perhaps TRBD2 (6 bases). Germline loops: CDR1 DFQATT, CDR2 SNEGSKA (reference sequence). The CDR3 is 11 residues long. The V end lost 5 bases, the J end lost 6 bases, and 11 bases lay between the germline ends. CDR3 sequence reads: CSAGRGLEQYF. CDR3 bases: TGCAGTGCTGGAAGGGGACTCGAGCAGTACTTC.

The J gene is TRBJ2-2, the V gene TRBV15; unclear D gene. This CDR3 has 15 residues. V lost 3 bases and J lost 3, with 11 bases in between. The germline V gene encodes CDR1 LNHNV and CDR2 YYDKDF (reference sequence). In DNA, the CDR3 is TGTGCCACCAGCAGGACTCGGTCATACACCGGGGAGCTGTTTTTT. It specifies CATSRTRSYTGELFF.

This clonotype has ten or more counts. Here the CDR3 reads CSAPRTGTGNTEAFF. The CDR3 DNA reads as TGCAGTGCTCCTCGGACCGGGACAGGGAACACTGAAGCTTTCTTT. V is TRBV20-1 and J is TRBJ1-1; 8 positions match TRBD1. With V trimmed by 5 bases and J by 1 base, 9 bases remained unmatched. This CDR3 has 15 residues. Germline lookup yields CDR1 DFQATT and CDR2 SNEGSKA (reference sequence).

This clonotype was detected ten times or more. The chain carries TRBV6-1 and TRBJ2-3; a possible D gene is TRBD2 (5 bases). The germline V and J ends were trimmed by 5 bases and 1 base, with 22 bases remaining between them. CDR3 length equals 18 residues. Germline V CDR1 and CDR2: MNHNS, SASEGT. The CDR3 here is CASSWRARGRIGTDTQYF. The CDR3 DNA follows: TGTGCCAGCAGTTGGAGAGCTAGAGGGAGAATAGGCACAGATACGCAGTATTTT.

The rearrangement links TRBV20-1 to TRBJ1-5; tentative D call: TRBD1 (5 bases). The CDR3 runs to 15 residues. V was clipped by 5 bases and J by 4 bases, with 18 bases between them. The germline V gene encodes CDR1 DFQATT and CDR2 SNEGSKA (reference sequence). The DNA for the CDR3 is TGCAGTGCTCCGATGGGGCAGGGAAGAAATCAGCCCCAGCATTTT. Protein sequence: CSAPMGQGRNQPQHF.

At least ten counts were recorded for this clonotype. The chain joins TRBV12-3 or TRBV12-4 to TRBJ1-4; D is perhaps TRBD1 (6 bases). Trimming removed 2 bases from V and 7 bases from J, with 11 bases in between. CDR3 size: 14 residues. The CDR3 nucleotides read TGTGCCAGCAGTTTACGAAGGGGGTCTGAAAAACTGTTTTTT. Translated, it gives CASSLRRGSEKLFF.

The chain recombines TRBV19 with TRBJ2-7; the match to TRBD2 covers 14 bases. Germline V gives CDR1 LNHDA, CDR2 SQIVND (reference sequence). Germline trimming cut 6 bases from V and 3 bases from J; bases unmatched to any gene: 1. This CDR3 contains 14 residues. Here the CDR3 reads CASRGTSGSYEQYF. DNA for the CDR3: TGTGCCAGTAGGGGGACTAGCGGGAGCTACGAGCAGTACTTC.

In this sample, this clonotype turned up a few times. The chain employs TRBV9 and TRBJ1-2; possible D gene TRBD1, 6 bases. The CDR3 is made up of 15 amino acids. Germline loops: CDR1 SGDLS, CDR2 YYNGEE. V gave up 0 bases and J gave up 3 bases, with 12 bases separating them. CDR3 DNA sequence: TGTGCCAGCAGCGTAGGTGGGGGGGGCTACTATGGCTACACCTTC. As protein: CASSVGGGGYYGYTF.

V usage is TRBV4-1 and J usage is TRBJ1-4; D perhaps matches TRBD1 (6 bases). From germline, CDR1 is MGHRA and CDR2 YSYEKL. V dropped 4 bases and J dropped 4 bases, with 13 bases sitting between them. The CDR3 totals 15 residues. The CDR3 loop reads CASSLFRTVNEKLFF. The CDR3 DNA is TGCGCCAGCAGCCTATTTCGGACAGTTAATGAAAAACTGTTTTTT.

This clonotype was picked up a small number of times. This chain's CDR3 is CASRSERVGELFF. The DNA for the CDR3 is TGTGCCAGCAGATCAGAGAGAGTCGGGGAGCTGTTTTTT. The chain carries TRBV7-3 and TRBJ2-2; D is unclear. V dropped 6 bases and J dropped 7 bases, with 12 bases sitting between them. This CDR3 has 13 residues. From germline, CDR1 is SGHTA and CDR2 FQGTGA. The full variable domain, rest sourced from reference TRBV7-3 and TRBJ2-2, is GAGVSQTPSNKVTEKGKYVELRCDPISGHTALYWYRQSLGQGPEFLIYFQGTGAADDSGLPNDRFFAVRPEGSVSTLKIQRTERGDSAVYLCASRSERVGELFFGEGSRLTVL.

This clonotype was detected many times. The chain combines TRBV5-1 with TRBJ2-3; 14 positions match TRBD2. Germline CDR1 SGHRS, CDR2 YFSETQ. CDR3 length equals 16 residues. V lost 3 bases to trimming and J lost 4 bases; unmatched junction nucleotides: 4. CDR3 sequence reads: CASSWGLAGAADTQYF. The CDR3 nucleotides read TGCGCCAGCAGCTGGGGACTAGCGGGAGCCGCAGATACGCAGTATTTT.

There are many counts of this clonotype. The rearrangement links TRBV6-1 to TRBJ1-5; 7 bases align to TRBD1. The CDR3 is 15 amino acids. CDR1 MNHNS and CDR2 SASEGT come from the germline V gene. The trim removed 6 bases at V and 7 bases at J, leaving 12 bases unmatched. The CDR3 coding sequence is TGTGCCAGCAGCAACGAAGGACAGGTGGGACAGCCCCAGCATTTT. Residues: CASSNEGQVGQPQHF.

The genes are TRBV20-1 and TRBJ2-1; 14 positions agree with TRBD2. The junction had 2 bases not matched to a gene; V was cut back by 4 bases and J by 0 bases. Looked up from germline, CDR1 is DFQATT and CDR2 is SNEGSKA (reference sequence). This CDR3 comprises 16 residues. The CDR3, as DNA: TGCAGTGCTACTGGACTAGCGGGAGGCTCCTACAATGAGCAGTTCTTC. This encodes CSATGLAGGSYNEQFF.

This clonotype was observed a few times. This chain connects TRBV7-9 to TRBJ2-2; TRBD2 matches 14 bases. The CDR3 is 20 amino acids. The germline CDR1 and CDR2 sequences are SEHNR and FQNEAQ (reference sequence). Trimming removed 4 bases from V and 2 bases from J; junction bases left unmatched: 12. In nucleotides, the CDR3 is TGTGCCAGCAGCTCCTCACTCGGCGGGACTAGCGGGAGCAACACCGGGGAGCTGTTTTTT. It encodes CASSSSLGGTSGSNTGELFF. The whole variable domain, filled in from reference TRBV7-9 and TRBJ2-2, reads DTGVSQNPRHKITKRGQNVTFRCDPISEHNRLYWYRQTLGQGPEFLTYFQNEAQLEKSRLLSDRFSAERPKGSFSTLEIQRTEQGDSAMYLCASSSSLGGTSGSNTGELFFGEGSRLTVL.

CDR3 residues: CASSLEPAGGRGGETQYF. The CDR3 nucleotides are TGTGCCAGCAGCTTAGAGCCAGCGGGAGGGAGGGGCGGAGAGACCCAGTACTTC. The chain uses TRBV11-2 and TRBJ2-5; the match to TRBD2 covers 10 bases. Germline V gene data show CDR1 as SGHAT and CDR2 as FQNNGV. This CDR3 has 18 amino acids. V lost 0 bases, J lost 4 bases, and 11 bases stayed unmatched.

This clonotype was counted at least ten times. CDR3 DNA: TGTGCCAGCAGTTCGGGAAGGGGGCGCCAAGATACGCAGTATTTT. This translates into CASSSGRGRQDTQYF. This chain connects TRBV28 to TRBJ2-3; TRBD1 aligns across 7 bases. The CDR3 runs to 15 residues. The germline V gene encodes CDR1 MDHEN and CDR2 SYDVKM. J lost 5 bases, V lost 4 bases, and 9 bases had no gene match.

The table lists this clonotype with many counts. V is TRBV15 and J is TRBJ2-7; 7 nucleotides match TRBD2. Per the germline V gene, CDR1 is LNHNV and CDR2 is YYDKDF (reference sequence). The V gene end was trimmed by 2 bases and the J gene end by 3 bases; junction bases not matched to a gene: 7. The CDR3 consists of 15 residues. CDR3 loop: CATSRSSGEYYEQYF. CDR3 nucleotide sequence: TGTGCCACCAGCAGATCTAGCGGAGAATACTACGAGCAGTACTTC.

This chain uses TRBV9 with TRBJ2-1, with 8 bases lining up with TRBD2. From germline, CDR1 is SGDLS and CDR2 YYNGEE. J gave up 4 bases and V 3 bases, and 6 bases lay outside the gene matches. CDR3 size: 15 residues. CDR3 in DNA: TGTGCCAGCAGCGGTTTCGGGAGGGGATACAATGAGCAGTTCTTC. Translated, it gives CASSGFGRGYNEQFF.

There are many counts of this clonotype. This chain links TRBV18 with TRBJ1-1, with 7 bases aligning to TRBD1. The junction had 6 bases not matched to a gene; V was cut back by 1 base and J by 7 bases. The CDR3 has 14 residues. The germline gives CDR1 KGHSH, CDR2 LQKENI. The CDR3 bases are TGTGCCAGCTCACCACTACAGGGGACGGGTGAAGCTTTCTTT. It yields the protein CASSPLQGTGEAFF.

The gene calls are TRBV30 and TRBJ1-1; the match to TRBD1 covers 9 bases. The V gene's germline CDR1 is GTSNPN and CDR2 SVGIG (reference sequence). The CDR3 covers 13 residues. V was clipped by 4 bases and J by 7 bases; unmatched bases: 7. For the CDR3, the DNA is TGTGCCTGGACGCTACAGGGGGCCAATGAAGCTTTCTTT. This codes for CAWTLQGANEAFF.

This clonotype was detected ten times or more. This chain uses TRBV6-1 with TRBJ2-7, with D unresolved. The CDR3 is 14 residues long. Germline loops: CDR1 MNHNS, CDR2 SASEGT. V was clipped by 5 bases and J by 1 base, with 12 bases between them. The chain's CDR3 is CASSYNSYSYEQYF. The CDR3 nucleotides are TGTGCCAGCAGTTACAACTCTTATTCCTACGAGCAGTACTTC.

This clonotype was picked up many times. The chain uses TRBV30 and TRBJ2-7; perhaps TRBD2 as D (7 bases). The CDR3 is made up of 13 amino acids. The germline V gene encodes CDR1 GTSNPN and CDR2 SVGIG (reference sequence). The germline V and J ends were trimmed by 5 bases and 3 bases, with 14 bases remaining between them. CDR3 DNA sequence: TGTGCCTGGGATAGGGGGGGCATCTACGAGCAGTACTTC. Encoded protein: CAWDRGGIYEQYF.